The 4 T cell receptor beta chains presented below share a single source sample, sequenced in a study of lymphopenia after photon versus proton radiotherapy. Generated by immunoSEQ multiplex PCR, the TCRdb table keeps only in-frame clones and is missing some. Of about 40,000 clones in the sample, 70% to 90% are singletons; the top ten hold roughly 3%. This specimen consisted of peripheral blood, obtained from a patient treated with photon-based radiotherapy. The receptor set was obtained from a man aged 45-60 years with gastric cancer.

This rearrangement joins TRBV6-5 to TRBJ1-1; no clear D. The CDR3 runs 12 residues. Between the trimmed V and J ends, which lost 8 bases and 3 bases, there was a span of 10 bases. Germline-derived CDR1 and CDR2 are MNHEY and SVGAGI. CDR3 in amino acids: CASGRTDTEAFF. The CDR3 DNA reads as TGTGCCAGCGGCAGGACGGACACTGAAGCTTTCTTT.

V gene TRBV18 combines with J gene TRBJ2-7; no firm D call. This CDR3 has 12 amino acids. Germline-derived CDR1 and CDR2 are KGHSH and LQKENI. Trimming stripped 6 bases from V and 4 bases from J, with 10 bases between. Written as DNA, the CDR3 is TGTGCCAGCTCCCCAAGCAGTTACGAGCAGTACTTC. Translation: CASSPSSYEQYF.

This clone was observed a handful of times. CDR3 in amino acids: CSVAELYEQYF. Written as DNA, the CDR3 is TGCAGCGTGGCTGAACTTTACGAGCAGTACTTC. The chain carries TRBV29-1 and TRBJ2-7; D is unclear. The CDR3 extends over 11 amino acids. V gave up 6 bases and J gave up 4 bases, with 10 bases separating them. CDR1 SQVTM and CDR2 ANQGSEA come from the germline V gene.

The chain links TRBV7-9 to TRBJ2-7; maybe TRBD2 (6 bases). Germline-derived CDR1 and CDR2 are SEHNR and FQNEAQ (reference sequence). Deletions cut 7 bases from V and 2 bases from J, with 12 bases between. CDR3 length: 13 amino acids. The CDR3 here is CASTSSGAYEQYF. The DNA of the CDR3 is TGTGCCAGCACCTCGTCGGGGGCCTACGAGCAGTACTTC.